The entry below gives a single T cell receptor beta chain sequence along with its context. Its antigen is currently unknown. A multiplex PCR was run with 60 Vbeta primers and 13 Jbeta primers. The table came from immunoSEQ multiplex PCR; TCRdb's copy has only in-frame clones and leaves some out. The table shows some 190,000 clones, with more than 75% occurring only once. This entry comes from a study of cytomegalovirus exposure and HLA in healthy donors. Study-level points and caveats: Cytomegalovirus association was assigned to some 160 TCR beta chains. CMV serostatus was the sole immune exposure information available. It was reported in a later analysis that an Asian-associated ancestry cluster showed fewer N-insertions than the approximately 700-donor mean.

Trimming removed 3 bases from V and 3 bases from J, with 9 bases in between. Per germline, CDR1 MNHEY and CDR2 SMNVEV (reference sequence). The CDR3 spans 15 residues. Sequences were obtained from PBMCs. The TCR was taken from a man aged 35 to 55 in good health and CMV-seronegative. V usage is TRBV27 and J usage is TRBJ2-6; D is unclear. CDR3 bases: TGTGCCAGCAGTTTGCGGTACGGTGGGGCCAACGTCCTGACTTTC. Its translation is CASSLRYGGANVLTF.